This T cell receptor (beta chain) was captured in a study of blood T cell repertoires in COVID-19. Overall study context: The origin of the acute and convalescent COVID-19 samples was the United States, Italy and Spain.

The CDR3 consists of 13 residues. Losses at the gene ends were 6 bases for V and 1 base for J; bases not matched to a gene: 1. Germline V gives CDR1 MGHDK, CDR2 SYGVNS. Source study methods: Reference gene primer amplification gave estimated nucleated cell counts. Assay used: immunoSEQ multiplex PCR; TCRdb lists only in-frame clones, some missing. V and J calls and clone size are those listed in that table; D and trimming were worked out from the DNA. The data hold under 300,000 clones, with around 89% observed a single time. This receptor was obtained from a woman between 40 and 55 years old with acute or convalescent COVID-19. The chain recombines TRBV25-1 with TRBJ1-1, with TRBD1 matching 8 bases. Sample: peripheral blood. The CDR3 DNA is TGTGCCAGCAGGGGGACAGGGAACACTGAAGCTTTCTTT. This encodes CASRGTGNTEAFF.